This entry lists 13 T cell receptor beta chains sequenced from one sample in a study of T cell repertoires in cytomegalovirus infection. These TCRs are of unknown antigen specificity. TCRdb reprocessed the reads via MiXCR and lists one record per CDR3 protein. Of 700,000 to 850,000 distinct CDR3 sequences listed, roughly 33% are singletons. Sequencing used cultured CD8+ T cells from PBMCs, obtained from culture after CMV antigen stimulation. These receptors came from a human donor in good health (CMV status not recorded). Some clones in this sample may be carry-over from other donors' samples.

Details on this clonotype: Germline is not matched at one junction end, which may reflect a read error. The V gene is TRBV19, the J gene TRBJ1-1; D unresolved. CDR1 LNHDA and CDR2 SQIVND come from the germline V gene (reference sequence). This CDR3 is built from 13 residues. CDR3 sequence reads: CASTIRMNTEAFF. The CDR3 DNA is TGTGCCAGTACTATACGGATGAACACTGAAGCTTTCTTT.

In DNA form, the CDR3 reads TGCAGTGCGCCGCGGGCCTACAATGAGCAGTTCTTC. As protein: CSAPRAYNEQFF. V is TRBV20-1 and J is TRBJ2-1; D might be TRBD2 (5 bases). Germline V gives CDR1 DFQATT, CDR2 SNEGSKA (reference sequence). This CDR3 spans 12 amino acids. Trimming stripped 6 bases from V and 2 bases from J, with 8 bases between.

In this sample, this clonotype turned up many times. V and J are TRBV7-9 and TRBJ1-1, with 7 bases fitting TRBD1. Germline lookup yields CDR1 SEHNR and CDR2 FQNEAQ (reference sequence). The length of the CDR3 is 17 residues. J gave up 3 bases and V 5 bases, and 15 bases lay outside the gene matches. The CDR3 spells CASSPHRGRESYTEAFF. The CDR3 bases are TGTGCCAGCAGCCCCCACAGGGGCAGGGAGAGTTACACTGAAGCTTTCTTT.

The genes are TRBV6-5 and TRBJ2-1; D gene ambiguous. The CDR3 is made up of 13 amino acids. Germline CDR1 MNHEY, CDR2 SVGAGI. Trimming shortened V by 4 bases and J by 3 bases, and 7 bases separated the two germline ends. The CDR3 spells CASSLHVYNEQFF. For the CDR3, the DNA is TGTGCCAGCAGTTTACACGTCTACAATGAGCAGTTCTTC.

The chain carries TRBV27 and TRBJ1-1; perhaps TRBD1 as D (5 bases). V dropped 5 bases and J dropped 7 bases, with 11 bases sitting between them. The germline CDR1 and CDR2 sequences are MNHEY and SMNVEV (reference sequence). The CDR3 consists of 12 residues. The CDR3 sequence: CASSGGTDEAFF. The CDR3 DNA is TGTGCCAGCAGTGGGGGGACGGATGAAGCTTTCTTT.

This clonotype was detected only once. V usage is TRBV29-1 and J usage is TRBJ2-6, with 8 bases identical to TRBD1. Unmatched junction bases numbered 13, after V lost 7 bases and J lost 5 bases. From germline, CDR1 is SQVTM and CDR2 ANQGSEA. The CDR3 loop spans 16 amino acids. The CDR3 bases are TGCAGCGCTTCGACAGGGGCACGAGCTAGGGCCAACGTCCTGACTTTC. Translation: CSASTGARARANVLTF.

There are many counts of this clonotype. This chain joins TRBV7-6 and TRBJ2-5; 9 nucleotides line up with TRBD2. V shed 5 bases and J 5 bases; nucleotides not matched to a gene: 12. The germline V gene encodes CDR1 SGHVS and CDR2 FNYEAQ. The CDR3 runs to 16 residues. Here the CDR3 DNA reads TGTGCCAGCAGCCCGGTAGCGGGGGCGCGTGTCGAGACCCAGTACTTC. It is translated as CASSPVAGARVETQYF. Complete variable domain (other parts from reference TRBV7-6 and TRBJ2-5): GAGVSQSPRYKVTKRGQDVALRCDPISGHVSLYWYRQALGQGPEFLTYFNYEAQQDKSGLPNDRFSAERPEGSISTLTIQRTEQRDSAMYRCASSPVAGARVETQYFGPGTRLLVL.

This chain uses TRBV15 with TRBJ2-2; D is uncertain. The CDR3 loop spans 14 amino acids. Deletions cut 0 bases from V and 7 bases from J, with 9 bases between. Germline V gene sequence: CDR1 LNHNV, CDR2 YYDKDF (reference sequence). The CDR3 here is CATSRDLGNGELFF. CDR3 nucleotide sequence: TGTGCCACCAGCAGAGATCTAGGGAACGGGGAGCTGTTTTTT.

The chain has TRBV20-1 and TRBJ1-1; D unresolved. The V gene lost 0 bases and the J gene lost 6 bases, with 17 bases spanning the gap. The CDR3 runs 15 residues. In germline, CDR1 is DFQATT, CDR2 SNEGSKA (reference sequence). CDR3 loop: CSARDREGGISEAFF. DNA of the CDR3: TGCAGTGCTAGAGACCGGGAGGGAGGGATCTCTGAAGCTTTCTTT.

The chain carries TRBV19 and TRBJ2-2, with D perhaps TRBD1 or TRBD2 (5 bases each). Trimming removed 10 bases from V and 6 bases from J, with 12 bases in between. Germline V lookup: CDR1 LNHDA, CDR2 SQIVND (reference sequence). The CDR3 extends over 12 amino acids. In DNA, the CDR3 is TGTGCCACCCGTACGGGGCCCGGGGAGCTGTTTTTT. This sequence encodes CATRTGPGELFF.

The sample holds a few counts of this clonotype. The J gene is TRBJ2-5, the V gene TRBV6-6; weak D call: TRBD1 (5 bases). CDR1 and CDR2 from the germline V gene are MNHNY and SVGAGI (reference sequence). V dropped 2 bases and J dropped 5 bases, with 12 bases sitting between them. The CDR3 extends over 14 amino acids. DNA of the CDR3: TGTGCCAGCAGTTACGCAGGGTTCGGCGAGACCCAGTACTTC. Protein product: CASSYAGFGETQYF.

The chain links TRBV27 to TRBJ1-1; D ambiguous. The CDR3 runs 16 residues. The ends were cut back, 8 bases at V and 4 bases at J, with 23 bases in the middle. Per germline, CDR1 MNHEY and CDR2 SMNVEV (reference sequence). The CDR3 spells CASASPQSMSRTEAFF. The DNA of the CDR3 is TGTGCCAGCGCATCTCCTCAAAGCATGTCGCGCACTGAAGCTTTCTTT.

This clonotype was picked up a small number of times. The chain is built from TRBV13 and TRBJ2-7; D is tentatively TRBD1 or TRBD2 (5 bases each). V was clipped by 3 bases and J by 3 bases, with 15 bases between them. Germline CDR1 reads PRHDT; CDR2 reads FYEKMQ (reference sequence). This CDR3 has 15 amino acids. The CDR3 coding sequence is TGTGCCAGCAGCTTTGGGACGTCGGCAGGCTACGAGCAGTACGTC. Translating gives CASSFGTSAGYEQYV.